The clone carrying this TCR beta chain was recorded many times. Its specificity is unknown. These data belong to a study of blood T cells in healthy people across ages. Overall study findings and caveats: CMV infection status of these donors was not known.

Combining a sample-barcoded 5' primer with a J-beta primer mix, a second PCR ran for roughly 7 to 11 cycles. TCRdb redid the calling of the 5' RACE reads with MiXCR, one entry per CDR3 protein. The sample includes hundreds of thousands of distinct CDR3 sequences, 25% to 30% of them seen just once. Trimming removed 5 bases from V and 6 bases from J; junction bases left unmatched: 7. Germline assignment: CDR1 MGHDK and CDR2 SYGVNS. CDR3 length equals 14 residues. The chain is built from TRBV25-1 and TRBJ1-5, with 7 bases aligning to TRBD1. The TCR sequence derives from a woman at least 80 years old in good health. The sample was blood. In nucleotides, the CDR3 is TGTGCCAGCAGTCAAGGGGGCTATGGTCAGCCCCAGCATTTT. This gives the protein CASSQGGYGQPQHF.